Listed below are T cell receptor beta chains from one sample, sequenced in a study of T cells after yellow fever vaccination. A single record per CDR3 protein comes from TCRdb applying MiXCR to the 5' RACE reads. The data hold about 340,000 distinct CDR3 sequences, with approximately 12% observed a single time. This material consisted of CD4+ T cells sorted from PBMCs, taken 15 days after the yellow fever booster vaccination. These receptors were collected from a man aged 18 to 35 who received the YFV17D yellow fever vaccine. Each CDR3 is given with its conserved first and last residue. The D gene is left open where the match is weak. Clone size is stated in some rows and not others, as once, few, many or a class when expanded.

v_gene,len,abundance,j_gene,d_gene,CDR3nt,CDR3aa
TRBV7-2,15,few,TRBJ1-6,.,TGTGCCAGCAGCCCAAGAGGCCGGATTAATTCACCCCTCCACTTT,CASSPRGRINSPLHF
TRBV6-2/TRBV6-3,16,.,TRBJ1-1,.,TGTGCCAGCAGTGGACCCAGGACAGTCATGAACACTGAAGCTTTCTTT,CASSGPRTVMNTEAFF
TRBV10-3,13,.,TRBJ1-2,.,TGTGCCATCAGTGTTGGTGTCGGCATCGGCTACACCTTC,CAISVGVGIGYTF
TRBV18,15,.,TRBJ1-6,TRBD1,TGTGCCAGCTCACCGCTGACAGGGAAGAGTTCACCCCTCCACTTT,CASSPLTGKSSPLHF
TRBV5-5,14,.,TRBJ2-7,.,TGTGCCAGCAGCTTGGGCCAGGGGACGGGCGAGCAGTACTTC,CASSLGQGTGEQYF
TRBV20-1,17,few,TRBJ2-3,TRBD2,TGCAGTGCTACCAGACTAGCGGGGTCCGGAGACACAGATACGCAGTATTTT,CSATRLAGSGDTDTQYF
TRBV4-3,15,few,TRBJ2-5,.,TGCGCCAGCAGCCAAGATAGAGGACACCAAGAGACCCAGTACTTC,CASSQDRGHQETQYF
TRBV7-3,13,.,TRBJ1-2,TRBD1,TGTGCCAGCAGCTACGGACAGGGTCAGGGCTACACCTTC,CASSYGQGQGYTF
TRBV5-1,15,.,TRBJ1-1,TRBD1,TGCGCCAGCAGCTGGGGGACAGGGGGGACGGGCGGCGCTTTCTTT,CASSWGTGGTGGAFF
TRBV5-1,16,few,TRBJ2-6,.,TGCGCCAGCAGCTTACGTTGGGGTGCTGGGGCCAACGTCCTGACTTTC,CASSLRWGAGANVLTF
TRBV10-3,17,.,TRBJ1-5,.,TGTGCCATCAGTGAGTCGCCCCAAACAGGCCGAGTCTTGCCCCAGCATTTT,CAISESPQTGRVLPQHF
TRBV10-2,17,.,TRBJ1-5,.,TGCGCCAGCAGTGAGTCGGGGGGACACTATAGCAATCAGCCCCAGCATTTT,CASSESGGHYSNQPQHF
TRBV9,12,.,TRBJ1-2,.,TGTGCCAGCAGCCCAGGGTTGGGGGGCTACACCTTC,CASSPGLGGYTF
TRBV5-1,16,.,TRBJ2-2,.,TGCGCCAGCAGCTTGGCCCCGGGCTCAGGGGCCGGGGAGCTGTTTTTT,CASSLAPGSGAGELFF
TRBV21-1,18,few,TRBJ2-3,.,TGTGCCAGCAGCAATGACCTGGGACAGGAGGTTAGCACAGATACGCAGTATTTT,CASSNDLGQEVSTDTQYF
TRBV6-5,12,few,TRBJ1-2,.,TGTGCCAGCATTACAGGGTGGGGCGGCTACACCTTC,CASITGWGGYTF